The 24 T cell receptor beta chains below all came from one sample that was sequenced in a study of T cell repertoires in cytomegalovirus infection. Via MiXCR, TCRdb re-called the reads, giving one row per CDR3 protein. Of nearly 650,000 distinct CDR3 sequences detected, roughly 24% appear once; the ten largest clones hold less than 9.5%. Sequenced: CD8+ T cells from PBMCs. The origin of the receptors is a human donor in good health (CMV status not recorded). Some clones in this sample may be carry-over from other donors' samples.

The chain uses TRBV20-1 and TRBJ1-5; TRBD1 agrees at 7 bases. J gave up 0 bases and V 5 bases, and 4 bases lay outside the gene matches. Germline CDR1 and CDR2: DFQATT and SNEGSKA (reference sequence). The CDR3 runs to 14 residues. The CDR3 reads CSAWTGDSNQPQHF. CDR3 in DNA: TGCAGTGCTTGGACAGGAGATAGCAATCAGCCCCAGCATTTT.

This chain uses TRBV29-1 with TRBJ2-5, with D possibly TRBD1 on 5 matching bases. CDR1 and CDR2 from the germline V gene are SQVTM and ANQGSEA. The CDR3 has 17 amino acids. V was cut by 1 base and J by 6 bases, with 24 bases left in between. In DNA form, the CDR3 reads TGCAGCGTTGAAGGCCAATTAATTACTCGGACAAAGCAGACCCAGTACTTC. The encoded protein is CSVEGQLITRTKQTQYF.

Concerning this clonotype itself: The junction and the germline gene differ at one end; a read error may be behind it. V usage is TRBV27 and J usage is TRBJ2-7; tentative D call: TRBD2 (5 bases). Per the germline V gene, CDR1 is MNHEY and CDR2 is SMNVEV (reference sequence). The CDR3 runs 14 residues. The CDR3 DNA reads as TGTGCCAGCAGTTTAGGTAACGGGGAATACGGGCAGTACTTC. This encodes CASSLGNGEYGQYF.

This clonotype was seen a handful of times. The chain recombines TRBV29-1 with TRBJ1-4, with D possibly matching TRBD1 (6 bases). The CDR3 loop spans 12 amino acids. Germline V gene data show CDR1 as SQVTM and CDR2 as ANQGSEA. Trimming left V 5 bases short and J 8 bases short, with 12 bases between. DNA of the CDR3: TGCAGCGTTCGAGGGGGTGACGAAAAACTGTTTTTT. It codes for CSVRGGDEKLFF.

This clonotype was recorded a few times. The V call is TRBV9, the J call TRBJ2-1; the D call may be TRBD1 or TRBD2 (5 bases each). Deletions cut 3 bases from V and 0 bases from J, with 13 bases between. The CDR3 is made up of 16 amino acids. CDR1 is SGDLS, CDR2 YYNGEE, per germline. Written as DNA, the CDR3 is TGTGCCAGCAGCGGATCCGGGACCGTCTCCTACAATGAGCAGTTCTTC. It specifies CASSGSGTVSYNEQFF.

The genes are TRBV20-1 and TRBJ1-2; tentative D call: TRBD1 (5 bases). V was shortened by 4 bases and J by 4 bases, with 13 bases between the two germline ends. CDR1 is DFQATT, CDR2 SNEGSKA, per germline (reference sequence). The CDR3 has 13 residues. CDR3 sequence: CSAIAGYGYGYTF. The DNA for the CDR3 is TGCAGTGCTATTGCAGGGTACGGCTATGGCTACACCTTC.

The chain employs TRBV28 and TRBJ1-6; D gene ambiguous. CDR3 size: 12 residues. V was clipped by 6 bases and J by 10 bases, with 10 bases between them. Per the germline V gene, CDR1 is MDHEN and CDR2 is SYDVKM. The CDR3 protein is CASRDVGSPLHF. For the CDR3, the DNA is TGTGCCAGCAGGGACGTGGGGTCACCCCTCCACTTT.

The chain is built from TRBV5-5 and TRBJ2-3, with no clear D. CDR1 and CDR2 from the germline V gene are SGHKS and YYEKEE (reference sequence). V was shortened by 4 bases and J by 4 bases, with 16 bases between the two germline ends. The CDR3 loop spans 15 amino acids. The CDR3 sequence is CASSLLGWTPDTQYF. CDR3 coding DNA: TGTGCCAGCAGCCTTCTCGGATGGACGCCAGATACGCAGTATTTT.

This clonotype was counted a few times. The rearrangement uses TRBV27 and TRBJ1-5, with D perhaps matching TRBD1 (5 bases). Germline V gene lookup returns CDR1 MNHEY and CDR2 SMNVEV (reference sequence). V gave up 4 bases and J gave up 10 bases, with 11 bases separating them. The CDR3 length is 12 residues. CDR3 DNA: TGTGCCAGCAGTTCCCCGGGGGTACCCCAGCATTTT. This sequence encodes CASSSPGVPQHF.

This clonotype has more than one count but fewer than ten. The chain joins TRBV4-1 to TRBJ1-6, with D perhaps TRBD1 (5 bases). From germline, CDR1 is MGHRA and CDR2 YSYEKL. The V gene lost 4 bases and the J gene lost 0 bases, with 16 bases spanning the gap. The CDR3 loop spans 18 amino acids. As DNA, the CDR3 is TGCGCCAGCAGCCTCATTGGGGCGGCGAGCTCCTATAATTCACCCCTCCACTTT. Protein: CASSLIGAASSYNSPLHF.

The gene calls are TRBV24-1 and TRBJ2-3, with TRBD1 as a possible D gene (6 bases). Trimming pared 4 bases from V and 4 bases from J, leaving 11 bases between. The CDR3 runs to 14 residues. The germline CDR1 and CDR2 sequences are KGHDR and SFDVKD. CDR3 sequence: CATSDPGDADTQYF. CDR3 nucleotide sequence: TGTGCCACCAGTGACCCAGGGGACGCAGATACGCAGTATTTT.

This clonotype was counted a few times. V is TRBV11-2 and J is TRBJ1-1; D ambiguous. This CDR3 spans 15 amino acids. The ends were cut back, 0 bases at V and 1 base at J, with 9 bases in the middle. Per the germline V gene, CDR1 is SGHAT and CDR2 is FQNNGV. CDR3: CASSLEAIGNTEAFF. In DNA, the CDR3 is TGTGCCAGCAGCTTAGAGGCCATTGGGAACACTGAAGCTTTCTTT.

This clonotype was detected many times. V and J are TRBV7-2 and TRBJ2-2; D may match TRBD1 or TRBD2 (5 bases each). This CDR3 region has 16 residues. CDR1 is SGHTA and CDR2 is FQGNSA in the germline V gene. Trimming shortened V by 5 bases and J by 4 bases, and 17 bases separated the two germline ends. The CDR3 bases are TGTGCCAGCAGCGCTGATTCGGGACGGATCACCGGGGAGCTGTTTTTT. Residues: CASSADSGRITGELFF. The whole variable domain, remainder taken from reference TRBV7-2 and TRBJ2-2, is GAGVSQSPSNKVTEKGKDVELRCDPISGHTALYWYRQSLGQGLEFLIYFQGNSAPDKSGLPSDRFSAERTGGSVSTLTIQRTQQEDSAVYLCASSADSGRITGELFFGEGSRLTVL.

The rearrangement uses TRBV6-2 or TRBV6-3 and TRBJ2-3, with 10 positions matching TRBD1. The germline CDR1 and CDR2 sequences are MNHEY and SVGEGT. V dropped 2 bases and J dropped 0; count of bases not matched to a gene: 8. CDR3 length: 18 amino acids. CDR3 sequence: CASSYRPGQGSSTDTQYF. The CDR3 DNA is TGTGCCAGCAGTTACCGTCCGGGACAGGGGTCTAGCACAGATACGCAGTATTTT.

This clonotype was detected ten times or more. The chain uses TRBV7-6 and TRBJ2-3; D is possibly TRBD1 or TRBD2 (5 bases each). V lost 8 bases to trimming and J lost 5 bases, with 5 bases between them. Germline V lookup: CDR1 SGHVS, CDR2 FNYEAQ. This CDR3 has 10 residues. The CDR3 nucleotides are TGTGCCAGCGGGGGAGATACGCAGTATTTT. Protein sequence: CASGGDTQYF.

This clonotype was picked up a small number of times. The genes are TRBV20-1 and TRBJ2-3, with 7 positions matching TRBD2. V was clipped by 0 bases and J by 4 bases; unmatched bases: 10. Germline V gives CDR1 DFQATT, CDR2 SNEGSKA (reference sequence). The CDR3 spans 16 residues. In nucleotides, the CDR3 is TGCAGTGCTAGAGATAGTGTCCGGGGGGAGGCAGATACGCAGTATTTT. The encoded protein is CSARDSVRGEADTQYF.

Remarks on this clonotype: A read error may produce the germline difference seen at one junction end. The rearrangement uses TRBV7-6 and TRBJ1-2; 8 nucleotides agree with TRBD1. Germline V gene lookup returns CDR1 SGHVS and CDR2 FNYEAQ. This CDR3 is 13 amino acids long. The CDR3 DNA reads as TGTGCCAACAGCCTCGGACAGGGCAAGAGCTACACCTTC. Its protein is CANSLGQGKSYTF.

Details on this clonotype: This could be a read error, since a much larger clone is one nucleotide away. The chain recombines TRBV7-2 with TRBJ2-1; D unclear. There are 16 residues in the CDR3. Per the germline V gene, CDR1 is SGHTA and CDR2 is FQGNSA. CDR3 nucleotides: TGTGACAGCAGCTTAAATAGTCTGGGCCCCTACAATGAGCAGTTCTTC. Translation gives CDSSLNSLGPYNEQFF.

This clonotype was seen many times. The CDR3, as DNA: TGTGCCAGCAGTTTAAAGGTCGGTCCTTTCTACGAGCAGTACTTC. It codes for CASSLKVGPFYEQYF. The chain combines TRBV28 with TRBJ2-7; D unclear. Germline-derived CDR1 and CDR2 are MDHEN and SYDVKM. This CDR3 is built from 15 residues. Trimming cost V 2 bases and J 3 bases, with 14 bases left between them.

This clonotype was seen a handful of times. The rearrangement uses TRBV7-9 and TRBJ2-1; TRBD2 matches at 8 bases. Germline CDR1 is SEHNR and CDR2 is FQNEAQ (reference sequence). The length of the CDR3 is 14 residues. The V segment lost 2 bases and the J segment 9 bases; nucleotides outside the gene matches: 6. The CDR3 loop is CASSLSRGGPEQFF. Written as DNA, the CDR3 is TGTGCCAGCAGCTTATCCCGGGGGGGCCCTGAGCAGTTCTTC. Together with reference TRBV7-9 and TRBJ2-1, the CDR3 gives the full variable domain: DTGVSQNPRHKITKRGQNVTFRCDPISEHNRLYWYRQTLGQGPEFLTYFQNEAQLEKSRLLSDRFSAERPKGSFSTLEIQRTEQGDSAMYLCASSLSRGGPEQFFGPGTRLTVL.

The chain is built from TRBV7-4 and TRBJ2-3; no definite D call. The CDR3 is 15 amino acids. CDR1 SGHVT and CDR2 SQSDAQ come from the germline V gene. V lost 3 bases and J 1 base, leaving 11 bases between the germline ends. CDR3 DNA: TGTGCCAGCAGCTTTGGCGTTAGTCGCACAGATACGCAGTATTTT. Its protein is CASSFGVSRTDTQYF. Full variable domain (rest looked up from reference TRBV7-4 and TRBJ2-3): GAGVSQSPRYKVAKRGRDVALRCDSISGHVTLYWYRQTLGQGSEVLTYSQSDAQRDKSGRPSGRFSAERPERSVSTLKIQRTEQGDSAVYLCASSFGVSRTDTQYFGPGTRLTVL.

In this sample, this clonotype turned up a few times. The V gene is TRBV4-2, the J gene TRBJ2-1, with 11 bases identical to TRBD2. The CDR3 has 17 residues. Germline V gene sequence: CDR1 LGHNA, CDR2 YNFKEQ. After removal of 4 bases from V and 4 bases from J, the junction contained 9 bases not matched to a gene. In DNA, the CDR3 is TGTGCCAGCAGCCCATACTCCGGGACTAGCGGTTACAATGAGCAGTTCTTC. As protein: CASSPYSGTSGYNEQFF.

Points on this clonotype: A read error is possible here, since a much larger clone lies one base away. The chain has TRBV19 and TRBJ1-2; D call uncertain. Per the germline V gene, CDR1 is LNHDA and CDR2 is SQIVND (reference sequence). The CDR3 covers 13 residues. The CDR3 is CVSSIKGHYGYTF. CDR3 DNA: TGTGTCAGTAGTATTAAGGGTCACTATGGCTACACCTTC.

Only a few counts were recorded for this clonotype. The rearrangement uses TRBV20-1 and TRBJ1-4, with D unclear. Germline V gene data show CDR1 as DFQATT and CDR2 as SNEGSKA (reference sequence). The CDR3 is made up of 11 amino acids. Trimming removed 1 base from V and 8 bases from J, with 5 bases in between. CDR3 sequence: CSARGGEKLFF. The CDR3 DNA reads TGCAGTGCTAGAGGAGGGGAAAAACTGTTTTTT.